This is a list of T cell receptor beta chains from one sample in a study of T cell changes during pregnancy in multiple sclerosis. TCRdb's table, derived via immunoSEQ multiplex PCR, lists solely in-frame clones and lacks some. The table shows 25,000 to 35,000 clones, with just over 90% occurring only once. The input for sequencing was peripheral blood, taken in the first trimester of pregnancy. These receptors originate from a female donor in good health, enrolled as a control in a pregnancy study. The CDR3 runs from the conserved cysteine through the conserved F or W. A D gene is named only where the DNA matches it firmly. Not all rows give a size; the values are once, few, many and, for expanded clones, a class.

J: TRBJ2-7
V: TRBV7-8
D: -
size: -
CDR3: CASSLEILRYEQYF
DNA: TGTGCCAGCAGCTTGGAGATCCTTCGGTACGAGCAGTACTTC

J: TRBJ1-2
V: TRBV5-1
D: -
size: -
CDR3: CASSSLQGADPGYTF
DNA: TGCGCCAGCAGCTCTCTACAGGGTGCGGACCCTGGCTACACCTTC

J: TRBJ1-1
V: TRBV11-3
D: -
size: -
CDR3: CASSLAGGNTEAFF
DNA: TGTGCCAGCAGCTTAGCGGGGGGGAACACTGAAGCTTTCTTT

J: TRBJ2-7
V: TRBV19
D: -
size: -
CDR3: CASSGTLTSYEQYF
DNA: TGTGCCAGTAGCGGGACTCTTACCTCCTACGAGCAGTACTTC

J: TRBJ1-4
V: TRBV29-1
D: -
size: -
CDR3: CSVGGGNEKLFF
DNA: TGCAGCGTTGGCGGTGGCAATGAAAAACTGTTTTTT

J: TRBJ2-7
V: TRBV5-1
D: -
size: -
CDR3: CASSLSDEQYF
DNA: TGCGCCAGCAGCCTGTCGGACGAGCAGTACTTC

J: TRBJ1-4
V: TRBV7-7
D: -
size: -
CDR3: CASSLRTGINEKLFF
DNA: TGTGCTAGCAGCCTACGGACGGGAATTAATGAAAAACTGTTTTTT

J: TRBJ2-7
V: TRBV30
D: TRBD1
size: -
CDR3: CAWAGTGSIEQYF
DNA: TGTGCCTGGGCCGGGACAGGGTCTATCGAGCAGTACTTC

J: TRBJ2-7
V: TRBV6-4
D: -
size: -
CDR3: CASSAEVSYEQYF
DNA: TGTGCCAGCAGTGCGGAGGTCTCCTACGAGCAGTACTTC

J: TRBJ1-5
V: TRBV7-2
D: -
size: -
CDR3: CASSLEWAGGNQPQHF
DNA: TGTGCCAGCAGCTTAGAGTGGGCGGGAGGGAATCAGCCCCAGCATTTT

J: TRBJ2-4
V: TRBV18
D: TRBD2
size: -
CDR3: CASSPLAGGSNIQYF
DNA: TGTGCCAGCTCACCACTAGCGGGAGGATCGAACATTCAGTACTTC

J: TRBJ1-2
V: TRBV5-6
D: -
size: -
CDR3: CASSSGWLDYGYTF
DNA: TGTGCCAGCAGCTCAGGGTGGTTAGACTATGGCTACACCTTC

J: TRBJ2-4
V: TRBV30
D: -
size: -
CDR3: CAWTQQGMLAKNIQYF
DNA: TGTGCCTGGACCCAACAGGGAATGCTAGCCAAAAACATTCAGTACTTC

J: TRBJ2-1
V: TRBV27
D: -
size: -
CDR3: CASSLYWSPDEQFF
DNA: TGTGCCAGCAGTTTATACTGGTCGCCCGATGAGCAGTTCTTC

J: TRBJ2-1
V: TRBV5-4
D: -
size: -
CDR3: CASSLGGDSYNEQFF
DNA: TGTGCCAGCAGCTTGGGGGGAGACTCCTACAATGAGCAGTTCTTC

J: TRBJ2-7
V: TRBV7-8
D: TRBD1
size: -
CDR3: CASSLSGTGGEEQYF
DNA: TGTGCCAGCAGCTTATCAGGGACAGGGGGTGAAGAGCAGTACTTC

J: TRBJ2-2
V: TRBV29-1
D: TRBD2
size: -
CDR3: CSVDGTSGRALTGELFF
DNA: TGCAGCGTTGATGGGACTAGCGGGAGGGCCCTCACCGGGGAGCTGTTTTTT

J: TRBJ2-1
V: TRBV5-1
D: TRBD2
size: -
CDR3: CASSFPGGSYNEQFF
DNA: TGCGCCAGCAGCTTCCCCGGGGGGTCCTACAATGAGCAGTTCTTC

J: TRBJ2-3
V: TRBV10-3
D: TRBD2
size: -
CDR3: CAIRTVVAGGHGGTDTQYF
DNA: TGTGCCATCAGGACTGTGGTAGCGGGGGGGCACGGGGGCACAGATACGCAGTATTTT

J: TRBJ2-7
V: TRBV19
D: TRBD2
size: -
CDR3: CASTEAGGSYEQYF
DNA: TGTGCCAGTACAGAAGCGGGGGGCTCCTACGAGCAGTACTTC

J: TRBJ2-3
V: TRBV7-9
D: -
size: -
CDR3: CASSPGWASTDTQYF
DNA: TGTGCCAGCAGTCCCGGTTGGGCCAGCACAGATACGCAGTATTTT

J: TRBJ2-7
V: TRBV10-1
D: -
size: few
CDR3: CASSEGPNYEQYF
DNA: TGCGCCAGCAGTGAGGGGCCTAACTACGAGCAGTACTTC

J: TRBJ2-7
V: TRBV5-6
D: TRBD1
size: -
CDR3: CASTYLGGGQGVYEQYF
DNA: TGTGCCAGCACCTATCTTGGGGGGGGACAGGGGGTGTACGAGCAGTACTTC

J: TRBJ1-1
V: TRBV27
D: -
size: -
CDR3: CASSTPRSTEAFF
DNA: TGTGCCAGCAGTACACCCCGGAGCACTGAAGCTTTCTTT

J: TRBJ1-5
V: TRBV19
D: TRBD1
size: -
CDR3: CASSRTGGRNQPQHF
DNA: TGTGCCAGTAGCAGGACAGGGGGCCGGAATCAGCCCCAGCATTTT

J: TRBJ1-1
V: TRBV7-6
D: -
size: once
CDR3: CASSLSGDLNTEAFF
DNA: TGTGCCAGCAGCTTATCAGGGGACCTGAACACTGAAGCTTTCTTT

J: TRBJ2-1
V: TRBV7-9
D: TRBD1
size: -
CDR3: CASSPRTGGDEQFF
DNA: TGTGCCAGCAGCCCGAGGACAGGTGGGGATGAGCAGTTCTTC

J: TRBJ2-2
V: TRBV2
D: -
size: -
CDR3: CASKARDYTGELFF
DNA: TGTGCCAGCAAGGCCAGGGATTACACCGGGGAGCTGTTTTTT